This is a list of T cell receptor beta chains from one sample in a study of blood T cell repertoires in COVID-19. The data were produced by immunoSEQ multiplex PCR, yet TCRdb's version contains in-frame clones alone and is incomplete. The sample consists of approximately 260,000 clones, roughly 91% of them appearing once. The sequenced sample was PBMCs or T cells enriched from blood (not recorded which). The receptors come from an older woman who had recovered from COVID-19. The CDR3 runs from the conserved cysteine through the conserved F or W. D genes are given only for firm matches. Clone size is stated in some rows and not others, as once, few, many or a class when expanded.

>.|TRBV4-1|TRBJ1-1|.
TGCGCCAGCAGCCAAGATGAGGATGAAGCTTTCTTT
CASSQDEDEAFF
>.|TRBV5-6|TRBJ2-2|once
TGTGCCAGCAGCTTGGAGGGGCCGAACACCGGGGAGCTGTTTTTT
CASSLEGPNTGELFF
>.|TRBV9|TRBJ1-6|.
TGTGCCAGCAGCGTAGATCCCAGCGAAGTCGTTAATTCACCCCTCCACTTT
CASSVDPSEVVNSPLHF
>.|TRBV2|TRBJ1-5|.
TGTGCCAGCAGCATGGAGCGTCAGCCCCAGCATTTT
CASSMERQPQHF
>TRBD2|TRBV5-4|TRBJ2-5|once
TGTGCCAGCAGCTTGGCTAAGCGGGGGGGCCTCAGCGGGACCCAGTACTTC
CASSLAKRGGLSGTQYF
>TRBD2|TRBV28|TRBJ2-1|.
TGTGCCAGCAGTTCCTATACTAGCGGGAGGATAAATGAGCAGTTCTTC
CASSSYTSGRINEQFF
>.|TRBV24-1|TRBJ1-1|.
TGTGCCACCAGTGATTTATACAGTGAAGCTTTCTTT
CATSDLYSEAFF
>TRBD1|TRBV5-1|TRBJ1-6|few
TGCGCCAGCGGACCGGGACAGCAAAATTCACCCCTCCACTTT
CASGPGQQNSPLHF
>TRBD1|TRBV6-5|TRBJ2-7|.
TGTGCCAGCAGTTACGGGACAGCGAGCTCCTACGAGCAGTACTTC
CASSYGTASSYEQYF
>TRBD2|TRBV3-1/TRBV3-2|TRBJ2-4|.
TGTGCCAGCAGCCAAGCTAGCGGGAGCGGGGGTAGGATCATTCAGTACTTC
CASSQASGSGGRIIQYF
>TRBD1|TRBV2|TRBJ2-7|.
TGTGCCAGCGGAGGACAGGGTCATGGCGAGCAGTACTTC
CASGGQGHGEQYF
>.|TRBV30|TRBJ1-2|.
TGTGCCGGCCCAAGCGGAGGAAACTATGGCTACACCTTC
CAGPSGGNYGYTF
>.|TRBV27|TRBJ2-7|.
TGTGCCAGCAGTTTTGACGGGAACTACGAGCAGTACTTC
CASSFDGNYEQYF
>TRBD1|TRBV28|TRBJ1-5|.
TGTGCCAGCAGTCCGAACAGGGGGGCTCAGCCCCAGCATTTT
CASSPNRGAQPQHF
>TRBD1|TRBV5-1|TRBJ1-4|.
TGCGCCAGCAGCTTGGGAGGACAGGGCGGTGAAAAACTGTTTTTT
CASSLGGQGGEKLFF
>.|TRBV3-1/TRBV3-2|TRBJ1-1|.
TGTGCCAGCAGCCAAGAATTAAAGGGGACTGAAGCTTTCTTT
CASSQELKGTEAFF
>.|TRBV7-3|TRBJ1-5|.
TGTGCCAGCAATTTTCTAACGAGGCTAGGCGAGCCCCAGCATTTT
CASNFLTRLGEPQHF
>.|TRBV13|TRBJ2-5|.
TGTGCCAGCAGCTCTCGTCGTGGGGGGGAGACCCAGTACTTC
CASSSRRGGETQYF
>.|TRBV28|TRBJ1-1|.
TGTGCCAGCAGTGCGGTGGGTGAGGGAGCTTTCTTT
CASSAVGEGAFF
>TRBD2|TRBV2|TRBJ2-1|.
TGTGCCAGCAGTGGGGCTAGCGGGATCTACAATGAGCAGTTCTTC
CASSGASGIYNEQFF
>.|TRBV20-1|TRBJ2-7|.
TGCAGTGCTAACGGGGGGCAAGAGCAGTACTTC
CSANGGQEQYF
>TRBD2|TRBV7-8|TRBJ2-1|.
TGTGCCAGCAGCAACCACTACGGGGGGGCCTACAATGAGCAGTTCTTC
CASSNHYGGAYNEQFF
>TRBD1|TRBV19|TRBJ1-1|.
TGTGCCAGCGAGGACAGGCCGATGAACACTGAAGCTTTCTTT
CASEDRPMNTEAFF
>TRBD1|TRBV2|TRBJ2-7|.
TGTGCCAGCAACGCCCAGGGGGACGAGCAGTACTTC
CASNAQGDEQYF
>TRBD1|TRBV9|TRBJ1-1|.
TGTGCCAGCAGCTTATTCCCAGGGGGAAACATGAACACTGAAGCTTTCTTT
CASSLFPGGNMNTEAFF
>.|TRBV6-5|TRBJ1-1|.
TGTGCCAGCAAAAGGACAGAGAACACTGAAGCTTTCTTT
CASKRTENTEAFF